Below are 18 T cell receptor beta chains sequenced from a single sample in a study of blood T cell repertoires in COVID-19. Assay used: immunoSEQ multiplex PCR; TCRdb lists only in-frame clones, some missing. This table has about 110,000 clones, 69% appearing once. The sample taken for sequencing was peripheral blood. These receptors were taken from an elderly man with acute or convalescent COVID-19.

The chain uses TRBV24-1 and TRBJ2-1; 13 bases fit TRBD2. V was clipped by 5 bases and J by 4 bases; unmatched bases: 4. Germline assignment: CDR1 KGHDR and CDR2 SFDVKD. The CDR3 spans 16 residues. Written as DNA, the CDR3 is TGTGCCACCAGTGCCGTGACTAGCGGGAGGTACAATGAGCAGTTCTTC. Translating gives CATSAVTSGRYNEQFF.

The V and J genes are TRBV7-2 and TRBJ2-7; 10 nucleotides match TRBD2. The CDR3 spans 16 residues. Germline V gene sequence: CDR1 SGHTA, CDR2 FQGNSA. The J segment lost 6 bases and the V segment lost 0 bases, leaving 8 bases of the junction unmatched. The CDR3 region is CASSLAILAGGTEQYF. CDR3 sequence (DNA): TGTGCCAGCAGCTTAGCGATTTTAGCGGGAGGTACCGAGCAGTACTTC.

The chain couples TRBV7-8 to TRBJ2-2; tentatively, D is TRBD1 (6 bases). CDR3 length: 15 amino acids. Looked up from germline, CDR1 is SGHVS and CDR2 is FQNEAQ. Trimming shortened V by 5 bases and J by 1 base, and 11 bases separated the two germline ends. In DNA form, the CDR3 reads TGTGCCAGCAGCAGTGGGACAAGGAACACCGGGGAGCTGTTTTTT. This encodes CASSSGTRNTGELFF. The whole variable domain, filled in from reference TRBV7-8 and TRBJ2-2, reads GAGVSQSPRYKVAKRGQDVALRCDPISGHVSLFWYQQALGQGPEFLTYFQNEAQLDKSGLPSDRFFAERPEGSVSTLKIQRTQQEDSAVYLCASSSGTRNTGELFFGEGSRLTVL.

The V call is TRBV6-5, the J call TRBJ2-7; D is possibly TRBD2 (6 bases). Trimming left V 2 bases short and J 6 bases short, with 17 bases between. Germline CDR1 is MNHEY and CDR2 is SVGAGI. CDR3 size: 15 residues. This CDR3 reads CASSYKRTIGPEQYF. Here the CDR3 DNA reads TGTGCCAGCAGTTACAAAAGGACTATTGGACCCGAGCAGTACTTC.

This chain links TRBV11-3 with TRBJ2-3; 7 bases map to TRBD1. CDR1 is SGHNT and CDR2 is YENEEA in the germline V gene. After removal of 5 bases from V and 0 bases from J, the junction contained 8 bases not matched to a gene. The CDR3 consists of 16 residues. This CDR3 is CASSPGQKTSTDTQYF. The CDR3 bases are TGTGCCAGCAGCCCGGGACAGAAAACTAGCACAGATACGCAGTATTTT.

The CDR3 spells CATTRDFSGNTIYF. CDR3 bases: TGTGCCACCACGAGGGACTTCTCTGGAAACACCATATATTTT. This chain links TRBV19 with TRBJ1-3; the D gene is possibly TRBD1 (5 bases). CDR1 and CDR2 from the germline V gene are LNHDA and SQIVND (reference sequence). The CDR3 covers 14 residues. V was shortened by 10 bases and J by 0 bases, with 13 bases between the two germline ends.

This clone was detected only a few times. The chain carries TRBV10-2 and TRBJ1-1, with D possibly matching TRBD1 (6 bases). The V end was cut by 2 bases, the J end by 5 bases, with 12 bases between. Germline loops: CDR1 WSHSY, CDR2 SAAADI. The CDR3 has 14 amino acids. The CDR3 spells CASSEGEGETEAFF. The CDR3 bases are TGCGCCAGCAGTGAGGGGGAGGGGGAAACTGAAGCTTTCTTT.

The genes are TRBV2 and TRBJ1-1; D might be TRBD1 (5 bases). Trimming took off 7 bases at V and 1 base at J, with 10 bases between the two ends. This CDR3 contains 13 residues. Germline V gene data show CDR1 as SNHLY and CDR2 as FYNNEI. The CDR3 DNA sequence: TGTGCCAGCAATAGGGGTCAGAACACTGAAGCTTTCTTT. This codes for CASNRGQNTEAFF.

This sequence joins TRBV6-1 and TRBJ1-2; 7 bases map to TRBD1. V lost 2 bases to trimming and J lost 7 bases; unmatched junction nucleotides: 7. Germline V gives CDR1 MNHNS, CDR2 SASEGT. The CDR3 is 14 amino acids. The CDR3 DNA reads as TGTGCCAGCAGTGAATGGGATAGGGGGCTTGGCTACACCTTC. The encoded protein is CASSEWDRGLGYTF.

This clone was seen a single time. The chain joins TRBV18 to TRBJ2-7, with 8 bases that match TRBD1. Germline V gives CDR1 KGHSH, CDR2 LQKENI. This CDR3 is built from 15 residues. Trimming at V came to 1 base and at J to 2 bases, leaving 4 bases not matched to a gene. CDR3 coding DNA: TGTGCCAGCTCACCACGGACAGGGAGCCCCTACGAGCAGTACTTC. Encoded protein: CASSPRTGSPYEQYF.

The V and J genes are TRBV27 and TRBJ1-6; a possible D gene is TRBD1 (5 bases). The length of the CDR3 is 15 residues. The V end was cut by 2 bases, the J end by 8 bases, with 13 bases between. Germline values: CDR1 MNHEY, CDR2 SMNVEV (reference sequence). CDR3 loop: CASSLGAGIHSPLHF. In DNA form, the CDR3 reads TGTGCCAGCAGTTTAGGGGCAGGGATCCATTCACCCCTCCACTTT.

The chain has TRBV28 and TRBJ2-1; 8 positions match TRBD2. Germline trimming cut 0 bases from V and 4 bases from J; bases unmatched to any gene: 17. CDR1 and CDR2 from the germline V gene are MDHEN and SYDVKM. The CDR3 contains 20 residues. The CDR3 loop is CASSLWNSGGGSRVYNEQFF. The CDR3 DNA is TGTGCCAGCAGTTTATGGAACTCAGGCGGGGGGTCACGGGTTTACAATGAGCAGTTCTTC. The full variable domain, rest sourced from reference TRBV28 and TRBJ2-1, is DVKVTQSSRYLVKRTGEKVFLECVQDMDHENMFWYRQDPGLGLRLIYFSYDVKMKEKGDIPEGYSVSREKKERFSLILESASTNQTSMYLCASSLWNSGGGSRVYNEQFFGPGTRLTVL.

CDR3 nucleotide sequence: TGTGCCCGGAATGAAAAACTGTTTTTT. Protein product: CARNEKLFF. V and J are TRBV14 and TRBJ1-4, with unresolved D. The germline V gene has CDR1 SGHDN and CDR2 FVKESK. V was clipped by 11 bases and J by 5 bases, with 3 bases between them. There are 9 residues in the CDR3.

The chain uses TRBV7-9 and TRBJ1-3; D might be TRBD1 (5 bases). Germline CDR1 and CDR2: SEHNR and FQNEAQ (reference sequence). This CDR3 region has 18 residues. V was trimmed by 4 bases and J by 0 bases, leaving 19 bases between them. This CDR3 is CASSSPRGLRTSGNTIYF. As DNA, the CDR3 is TGTGCCAGCAGCTCTCCCCGGGGGTTGCGTACCTCTGGAAACACCATATATTTT.

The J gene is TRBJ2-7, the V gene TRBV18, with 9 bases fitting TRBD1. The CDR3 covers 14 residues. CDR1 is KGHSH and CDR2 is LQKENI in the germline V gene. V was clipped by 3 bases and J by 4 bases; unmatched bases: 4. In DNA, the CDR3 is TGTGCCAGCTCACCGACAGGGGGGAGGTACGAGCAGTACTTC. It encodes CASSPTGGRYEQYF.

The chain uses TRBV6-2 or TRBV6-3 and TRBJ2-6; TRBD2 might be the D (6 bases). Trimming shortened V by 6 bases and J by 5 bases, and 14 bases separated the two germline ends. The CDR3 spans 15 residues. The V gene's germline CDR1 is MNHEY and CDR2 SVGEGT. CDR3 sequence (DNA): TGTGCCAGCAGGCCTAGGAGGGGCTGGGCCAACGTCCTGACTTTC. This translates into CASRPRRGWANVLTF.

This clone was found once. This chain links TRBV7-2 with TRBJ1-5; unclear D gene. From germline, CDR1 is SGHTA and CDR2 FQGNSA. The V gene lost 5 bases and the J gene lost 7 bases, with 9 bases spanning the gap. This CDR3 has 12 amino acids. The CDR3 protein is CASSTLGQPQHF. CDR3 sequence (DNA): TGTGCCAGCAGCACCCTGGGCCAGCCCCAGCATTTT.

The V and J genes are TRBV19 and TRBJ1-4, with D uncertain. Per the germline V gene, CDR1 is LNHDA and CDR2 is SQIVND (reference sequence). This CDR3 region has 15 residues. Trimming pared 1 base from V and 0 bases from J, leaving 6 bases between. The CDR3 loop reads CASSIVGATNEKLFF. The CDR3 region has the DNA TGTGCCAGTAGTATAGTTGGAGCAACTAATGAAAAACTGTTTTTT.